A single sample gave rise to the 21 T cell receptor beta chains below, sequenced in a study of blood T cell repertoires in COVID-19. Libraries were prepared by immunoSEQ multiplex PCR; TCRdb keeps only in-frame clonotypes and omits some of them. The sample includes 140,000 to 150,000 clones, around nine tenths of them seen just once. Sequenced: peripheral blood. These receptors were obtained from a human donor in a cohort sampled during active COVID-19.

The chain has TRBV6-2 or TRBV6-3 and TRBJ2-1; D is unresolved. The CDR3 length is 12 residues. Looked up from germline, CDR1 is MNHEY and CDR2 is SVGEGT. Trimming took off 6 bases at V and 7 bases at J, with 10 bases between the two ends. In DNA, the CDR3 is TGTGCCAGCAGCATTCTAGGTAATGAGCAGTTCTTC. Translating gives CASSILGNEQFF.

The genes are TRBV19 and TRBJ1-1; 8 bases map to TRBD1. Germline V gene lookup returns CDR1 LNHDA and CDR2 SQIVND (reference sequence). The V segment lost 6 bases and the J segment 9 bases; nucleotides outside the gene matches: 6. This CDR3 region has 12 residues. The CDR3 sequence is CASRDRGAQAFF. The DNA for the CDR3 is TGTGCCAGTAGAGACAGGGGCGCCCAAGCTTTCTTT.

This chain uses TRBV27 with TRBJ2-3, with a weak D call TRBD2 (5 bases). The V end lost 2 bases, the J end lost 0 bases, and 6 bases lay between the germline ends. CDR1 is MNHEY and CDR2 is SMNVEV in the germline V gene (reference sequence). This CDR3 is built from 14 residues. In nucleotides, the CDR3 is TGTGCCAGCAGTTTAAAGCGGAGCACAGATACGCAGTATTTT. Translated: CASSLKRSTDTQYF.

The chain carries TRBV10-1 and TRBJ1-6, with D maybe TRBD1 (5 bases). The V gene's germline CDR1 is WNHNN and CDR2 SYGVQD (reference sequence). The CDR3 contains 17 residues. Trimming removed 1 base from V and 8 bases from J, with 18 bases in between. CDR3 sequence reads: CASSEWAIRGLDSPLHF. Written as DNA, the CDR3 is TGCGCCAGCAGTGAGTGGGCAATCCGGGGGTTGGATTCACCCCTCCACTTT.

This chain uses TRBV19 with TRBJ2-2; D could derive from TRBD1 or TRBD2 (6 bases each). Looked up from germline, CDR1 is LNHDA and CDR2 is SQIVND (reference sequence). Trimming pared 5 bases from V and 6 bases from J, leaving 13 bases between. The CDR3 covers 14 residues. The CDR3 sequence: CASSLGGRAGELFF. Written as DNA, the CDR3 is TGTGCCAGTAGTCTAGGGGGGCGCGCCGGGGAGCTGTTTTTT.

Regarding this clone: The identical CDR3 is also encoded by other nucleotide sequences in the sample. V and J are TRBV19 and TRBJ2-7; the D gene is possibly TRBD2 (5 bases). CDR3 length equals 15 residues. The V gene's germline CDR1 is LNHDA and CDR2 SQIVND (reference sequence). Trimming removed 6 bases from V and 2 bases from J, with 17 bases in between. Here the CDR3 DNA reads TGTGCCAGTAGCTCGGACTCCTTCACCCCCTACGAGCAGTACTTC. Translation: CASSSDSFTPYEQYF.

This chain uses TRBV14 with TRBJ1-2; weak D call: TRBD1 (5 bases). V was clipped by 3 bases and J by 5 bases, with 10 bases between them. This CDR3 comprises 13 residues. Germline V gives CDR1 SGHDN, CDR2 FVKESK. In nucleotides, the CDR3 is TGTGCCAGCAGCCATACCCGACAGTATGGCTACACCTTC. The encoded protein is CASSHTRQYGYTF.

The rearrangement joins TRBV28 to TRBJ1-2, with 7 positions matching TRBD1. The V gene's germline CDR1 is MDHEN and CDR2 SYDVKM. The CDR3 has 16 residues. V gave up 1 base and J gave up 6 bases; unmatched junction bases: 11. CDR3 DNA sequence: TGTGCCAGCAGTTTATACCACCGACAGGGCACCCATGGCTACACCTTC. Protein sequence: CASSLYHRQGTHGYTF.

This clone was observed a few times. This chain joins TRBV28 and TRBJ2-6, with a tentative D call TRBD2 (5 bases). V dropped 7 bases and J dropped 2 bases, with 15 bases sitting between them. The CDR3 is made up of 16 amino acids. The germline V gene encodes CDR1 MDHEN and CDR2 SYDVKM. The CDR3 region is CASTPLARAGANVLTF. CDR3 DNA sequence: TGTGCCAGCACACCCCTAGCAAGGGCTGGGGCCAACGTCCTGACTTTC.

The chain has TRBV4-3 and TRBJ2-2, with 10 bases identical to TRBD1. Trimming removed 4 bases from V and 0 bases from J; junction bases left unmatched: 2. The germline CDR1 and CDR2 sequences are LGHNA and YSLEER. This CDR3 is 16 amino acids long. CDR3 sequence (DNA): TGCGCCAGCAGCCGAGGACAGGGGGCGAACACCGGGGAGCTGTTTTTT. Translating gives CASSRGQGANTGELFF.

V usage is TRBV28 and J usage is TRBJ1-1; D gene ambiguous. CDR1 and CDR2 (germline): MDHEN, SYDVKM. The ends were cut back, 9 bases at V and 1 base at J, with 6 bases in the middle. The CDR3 is made up of 11 amino acids. The CDR3: CASLANTEAFF. CDR3 DNA sequence: TGTGCCAGTCTGGCGAACACTGAAGCTTTCTTT. The entire variable domain, with the rest obtained from reference TRBV28 and TRBJ1-1, is as follows: DVKVTQSSRYLVKRTGEKVFLECVQDMDHENMFWYRQDPGLGLRLIYFSYDVKMKEKGDIPEGYSVSREKKERFSLILESASTNQTSMYLCASLANTEAFFGQGTRLTVV.

This clone was observed a few times. CDR3 bases: TGTGCCAGCAGACCAGGGACAGACTACGAGCAGTACTTC. Translating it yields CASRPGTDYEQYF. The V gene is TRBV12-3 or TRBV12-4, the J gene TRBJ2-7; 7 bases fit TRBD1. The CDR3 sequence is 13 residues long. V gave up 6 bases and J gave up 3 bases; unmatched junction bases: 5.

This rearrangement joins TRBV7-3 to TRBJ2-5, with a tentative D call TRBD2 (6 bases). The V end lost 5 bases, the J end lost 3 bases, and 16 bases lay between the germline ends. Germline loops: CDR1 SGHTA, CDR2 FQGTGA. There are 15 residues in the CDR3. CDR3 DNA: TGTGCCAGCAGCCCGACTGCGGGGCTGGAAGAGACCCAGTACTTC. Translating gives CASSPTAGLEETQYF.

The chain carries TRBV7-8 and TRBJ2-7; D ambiguous. Trimming removed 2 bases from V and 0 bases from J, with 11 bases in between. Germline V gene sequence: CDR1 SGHVS, CDR2 FQNEAQ. The CDR3 has 15 residues. Here the CDR3 reads CASSLRPRSSYEQYF. The DNA for the CDR3 is TGTGCCAGCAGCTTACGTCCGCGTAGCTCCTACGAGCAGTACTTC.

The chain uses TRBV7-2 and TRBJ2-1; tentative D call: TRBD2 (5 bases). The CDR3 has 19 residues. Deletions cut 0 bases from V and 9 bases from J, with 27 bases between. Germline V gene sequence: CDR1 SGHTA, CDR2 FQGNSA. CDR3 protein: CASSLAPLVATSGELEQFF. The CDR3 region has the DNA TGTGCCAGCAGCTTAGCTCCCTTGGTAGCGACCTCTGGAGAGCTTGAGCAGTTCTTC.

V is TRBV5-1 and J is TRBJ2-7, with 14 positions matching TRBD2. Germline V CDR1 and CDR2: SGHRS, YFSETQ. Trimming cost V 3 bases and J 7 bases; bases outside gene matches: 3. This CDR3 contains 14 residues. The CDR3 reads CASSSGLAGGEQYF. The CDR3 DNA reads TGCGCCAGCAGCTCTGGACTAGCGGGAGGAGAGCAGTACTTC.

The chain has TRBV5-1 and TRBJ2-5; D may be TRBD1 (5 bases). V was trimmed by 0 bases and J by 5 bases, leaving 11 bases between them. The CDR3 spans 14 residues. CDR1 and CDR2 (germline): SGHRS, YFSETQ. The CDR3 sequence is CASSLVQGQETQYF. Here the CDR3 DNA reads TGCGCCAGCAGCTTGGTCCAGGGCCAGGAGACCCAGTACTTC.

This chain joins TRBV28 and TRBJ2-7, with D uncertain. V lost 11 bases and J lost 1, with 9 bases in between. This CDR3 spans 11 amino acids. CDR1 and CDR2 (germline): MDHEN, SYDVKM. CDR3: CAVGRSYEQYF. The CDR3 bases are TGTGCCGTGGGCAGATCCTACGAGCAGTACTTC.

This clone was counted a single time. The chain links TRBV18 to TRBJ2-3; TRBD1 might be the D (6 bases). Germline loops: CDR1 KGHSH, CDR2 LQKENI. V was trimmed by 1 base and J by 4 bases, leaving 6 bases between them. This CDR3 spans 13 amino acids. CDR3 nucleotides: TGTGCCAGCTCACCACAGGGGGCAGATACGCAGTATTTT. Translating gives CASSPQGADTQYF.

The gene calls are TRBV6-5 and TRBJ1-1; D call uncertain. The CDR3 totals 14 residues. Trimming removed 8 bases from V and 7 bases from J, with 20 bases in between. The germline gives CDR1 MNHEY, CDR2 SVGAGI. The CDR3 DNA follows: TGTGCCAGCGGCTCCGGGGAGGGAGCGGGTGAAGCTTTCTTT. This sequence encodes CASGSGEGAGEAFF.

The rearrangement joins TRBV7-3 to TRBJ2-3; 11 bases are shared with TRBD2. The CDR3 has 16 amino acids. Germline V gene data show CDR1 as SGHTA and CDR2 as FQGTGA. Unmatched junction bases numbered 8, after V lost 3 bases and J lost 6 bases. The CDR3 loop reads CASSLTSGEPPDTQYF. The CDR3 DNA is TGTGCCAGCAGCTTGACTAGCGGGGAACCCCCCGATACGCAGTATTTT.